In this sample, the clone carrying this T cell receptor (beta chain) turned up a few times. Original processing notes: For nucleated cells, counts were estimated from reference gene primer amplification. Sequenced by immunoSEQ multiplex PCR; TCRdb stores in-frame clones only, minus some. V and J calls and clone size come straight from that table; D and trimming were deduced from the DNA. The sample records roughly 450,000 clones, around 91% being singletons. The data were taken from a study of blood T cell repertoires in COVID-19. Study-level background: There were acute and convalescent COVID-19 samples, and they came from the United States, Italy and Spain.

Germline loops: CDR1 SEHNR, CDR2 FQNEAQ (reference sequence). V trimming: 5 bases; J trimming: 14 bases; junction bases outside the gene matches: 10. The CDR3 contains 13 residues. Cohort placement rested on clinical history that participants reported themselves. The clonotype originates from a man aged 18-30 years who had recovered from COVID-19. Input material: PBMCs or T cells enriched from blood (not recorded which). The chain has TRBV7-9 and TRBJ1-5; 9 bases align to TRBD1. The CDR3 reads CASSGGQGWMEHF. The CDR3 coding sequence is TGTGCCAGCAGCGGGGGACAGGGTTGGATGGAGCATTTT.